These 5 T cell receptor beta chains share one sample of origin, sequenced in a study of radiotherapy plus CTLA-4 blockade in lung cancer. The assay was immunoSEQ multiplex PCR, and TCRdb's table has in-frame clones only and misses some. The sample gives tens of thousands of clones, 70% to 85% of which show up once; over 7.5% is in the top ten. The material sequenced was peripheral blood, taken from a patient treated with radiotherapy plus ipilimumab. These receptors were taken from a human donor with non-small cell lung cancer who had a complete response to radiotherapy plus ipilimumab.

The chain has TRBV4-1 and TRBJ1-1; D gene ambiguous. V was cut by 3 bases and J by 4 bases, with 12 bases left in between. This CDR3 contains 14 residues. Germline CDR1 MGHRA, CDR2 YSYEKL. The CDR3 bases are TGCGCCAGCAGCCATCCTACGAGAGGCACTGAAGCTTTCTTT. It is translated as CASSHPTRGTEAFF.

V and J are TRBV5-5 and TRBJ2-7; either TRBD1 or TRBD2 may supply D (5 bases each). Per the germline V gene, CDR1 is SGHKS and CDR2 is YYEKEE (reference sequence). The CDR3 has 13 amino acids. CDR3 sequence (DNA): TGTGCCAGCAGATTGGGGGAGACCTACGAGCAGTACGTC. Translated, it gives CASRLGETYEQYV.

V and J are TRBV5-1 and TRBJ2-7; D perhaps matches TRBD2 (5 bases). V lost 3 bases and J 0 bases, leaving 7 bases between the germline ends. Germline CDR1 SGHRS, CDR2 YFSETQ. The CDR3 is 13 residues long. Written as DNA, the CDR3 is TGCGCCAGCAGCTCGACTACCTCCTACGAGCAGTACTTC. The encoded protein is CASSSTTSYEQYF.

The rearrangement joins TRBV6-5 to TRBJ1-2; 8 bases line up with TRBD1. CDR1 is MNHEY, CDR2 SVGAGI, per germline. Trimming took 0 bases from V and 7 from J; bases not matched to a gene: 7. The CDR3 totals 15 residues. The CDR3 nucleotides read TGTGCCAGCAGTTACTCAGGGCAGGGGGCCCCTGGCTACACCTTC. It yields the protein CASSYSGQGAPGYTF.

Only a few counts were recorded for this clone. The chain couples TRBV10-2 to TRBJ2-7; a weak D match, TRBD1 (6 bases). CDR1 is WSHSY, CDR2 SAAADI, per germline. The CDR3 runs 13 residues. Trimming stripped 8 bases from V and 3 bases from J, with 14 bases between. The CDR3, as DNA: TGCGCCAGCCAGAGGGGGTCCCTCTACGAGCAGTACTTC. This translates into CASQRGSLYEQYF.